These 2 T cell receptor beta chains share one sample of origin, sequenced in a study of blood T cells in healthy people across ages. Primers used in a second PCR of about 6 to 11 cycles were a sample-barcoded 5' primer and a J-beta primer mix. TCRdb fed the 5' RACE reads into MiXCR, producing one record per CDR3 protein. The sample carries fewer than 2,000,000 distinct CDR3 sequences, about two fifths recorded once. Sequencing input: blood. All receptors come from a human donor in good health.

The CDR3, as DNA: TGTGCCAGCAAGCGGGACTACCAAGAGACCCAGTTCTTC. This translates into CASKRDYQETQFF. J is TRBJ2-5 and V is TRBV7-9; 7 positions match TRBD2. The J call is doubtful: the DNA matches TRBJ2-1 better. CDR3 length: 13 amino acids. In germline, CDR1 is SEHNR, CDR2 FQNEAQ (reference sequence).

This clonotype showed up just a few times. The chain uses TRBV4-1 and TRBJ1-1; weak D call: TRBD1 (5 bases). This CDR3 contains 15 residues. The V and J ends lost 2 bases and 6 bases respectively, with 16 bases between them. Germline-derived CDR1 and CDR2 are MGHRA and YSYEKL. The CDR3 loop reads CASSQPAEGRSEAFF. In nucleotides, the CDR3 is TGCGCCAGCAGCCAACCAGCCGAGGGGAGGTCTGAAGCTTTCTTT.